This T cell receptor beta chain was documented in a study of T cell responses to AZD1222 COVID-19 vaccine. Whole-study results and caveats: Only a handful of AZD1222 recipients, about six in all, had baseline seropositivity. With dominance at 160-218 and 743-854, vaccine-associated CD4 TCRs spanned spike. It was only after the peak T cell response that any repertoires were sampled.

A remark on this clone: Its target is not known.

Trimming cost V 3 bases and J 8 bases, with 10 bases left between them. CDR1 is MNHEY, CDR2 SVGEGT, per germline. The CDR3 sequence is 12 residues long. Profiling relied on immunoSEQ multiplex PCR, and the TCRdb table lists in-frame clones only, not all of them. The data hold approximately 150,000 clones, with roughly 91% observed a single time. This sequence was found in an adult in good health. The chain uses TRBV6-2 or TRBV6-3 and TRBJ1-2, with no clear D. The sequencing used peripheral blood, collected on day 0 of AZD1222 vaccination. The CDR3 sequence is CASSYPELGYTF. Written as DNA, the CDR3 is TGTGCCAGCAGTTATCCCGAATTGGGCTACACCTTC.